Below, 30 T cell receptor beta chains from the same sample are listed, as sequenced in a study of shared clonotypes between healthy human individuals. The repertoire was sequenced with immunoSEQ multiplex PCR; TCRdb's copy has only in-frame clones and lacks some. In the table there are 2 million to 2.5 million clones, 85% to 95% of which are singletons. The specimen sequenced was naive CD4+ T cells from PBMCs. Stated subset: CD45RA+ positively selected. Every receptor here comes from a man between 18 and 35 years old in good health. Some clones in this sample may be carry-over from other donors' samples.

The chain joins TRBV28 to TRBJ2-3; D possibly corresponds to TRBD1 (6 bases). This CDR3 is built from 13 residues. Germline V gene sequence: CDR1 MDHEN, CDR2 SYDVKM. The V end lost 8 bases, the J end lost 2 bases, and 11 bases lay between the germline ends. CDR3 in amino acids: CASLDRSTDTQYF. The CDR3, as DNA: TGTGCCAGCCTGGACAGATCCACAGATACGCAGTATTTT.

This clone was detected once. The chain joins TRBV10-3 to TRBJ1-1; D perhaps matches TRBD1 (6 bases). The germline CDR1 and CDR2 sequences are ENHRY and SYGVKD. The CDR3 consists of 13 residues. The V and J ends lost 11 bases and 1 base respectively, with 14 bases between them. The CDR3 region has the DNA TGTGCCGCCAAGGACAGTACGAACACTGAAGCTTTCTTT. Its protein is CAAKDSTNTEAFF.

The chain employs TRBV30 and TRBJ2-2, with D unclear. Per germline, CDR1 GTSNPN and CDR2 SVGIG (reference sequence). Trimming stripped 0 bases from V and 4 bases from J, with 12 bases between. The CDR3 extends over 15 amino acids. The CDR3 sequence is CAWSVGLPGTGELFF. The CDR3 DNA reads as TGTGCCTGGAGTGTTGGTTTGCCAGGCACCGGGGAGCTGTTTTTT.

This chain links TRBV6-5 with TRBJ1-1; D remains unclear. The germline V gene has CDR1 MNHEY and CDR2 SVGAGI. CDR3 size: 14 residues. Trimming shortened V by 1 base and J by 5 bases, and 11 bases separated the two germline ends. The CDR3 loop is CASSYLRESTEAFF. CDR3 in DNA: TGTGCCAGCAGTTACTTAAGAGAGTCGACTGAAGCTTTCTTT.

The chain links TRBV4-3 to TRBJ1-3; 7 bases fit TRBD1. Germline lookup yields CDR1 LGHNA and CDR2 YSLEER. The ends lost 0 bases at V and 4 bases at J; junction bases unmatched: 3. This CDR3 comprises 15 residues. The CDR3, as DNA: TGCGCCAGCAGCCAAGATAAGGGGGCGGGAAACACCATATATTTT. Translation: CASSQDKGAGNTIYF.

The chain couples TRBV25-1 to TRBJ2-2; possibly TRBD1 or TRBD2 for D (6 bases each). Germline V gene lookup returns CDR1 MGHDK and CDR2 SYGVNS. Trimming pared 7 bases from V and 3 bases from J, leaving 15 bases between. The CDR3 consists of 15 residues. The CDR3 spells CASTPVRGDTGELFF. The CDR3, as DNA: TGTGCCAGCACACCCGTTAGGGGGGACACCGGGGAGCTGTTTTTT.

As DNA, the CDR3 is TGTGCCAGCAGTGGTTCTAGCGGGAGATCCGGGGAGCTGTTTTTT. This codes for CASSGSSGRSGELFF. The chain is built from TRBV28 and TRBJ2-2; 10 bases match TRBD2. Germline V lookup: CDR1 MDHEN, CDR2 SYDVKM. J gave up 6 bases and V 5 bases, and 6 bases lay outside the gene matches. The CDR3 is 15 amino acids.

This chain uses TRBV7-9 with TRBJ1-4; D ambiguous. CDR1 is SEHNR, CDR2 FQNEAQ, per germline (reference sequence). The CDR3 consists of 15 residues. The germline V and J ends were trimmed by 2 bases and 8 bases, with 15 bases remaining between them. The CDR3 reads CASSLNTAKGEKLFF. DNA of the CDR3: TGTGCCAGCAGCTTAAATACAGCCAAAGGGGAAAAACTGTTTTTT.

This clone turned up a few times. V and J are TRBV6-1 and TRBJ2-2; TRBD2 might be the D (6 bases). Germline V CDR1 and CDR2: MNHNS, SASEGT. V was clipped by 4 bases and J by 2 bases, with 8 bases between them. The CDR3 is made up of 14 amino acids. In DNA, the CDR3 is TGTGCCAGCAGTGTTAGCGGTAACACCGGGGAGCTGTTTTTT. Amino acids: CASSVSGNTGELFF.

The genes are TRBV4-1 and TRBJ2-6; no firm D call. Per germline, CDR1 MGHRA and CDR2 YSYEKL. This CDR3 spans 14 amino acids. The germline V and J ends were trimmed by 3 bases and 4 bases, with 7 bases remaining between them. This CDR3 is CASSQAFGANVLTF. The CDR3 DNA reads as TGCGCCAGCAGCCAGGCGTTCGGGGCCAACGTCCTGACTTTC.

The chain employs TRBV5-1 and TRBJ2-3; D call uncertain. Germline lookup yields CDR1 SGHRS and CDR2 YFSETQ. The CDR3 loop spans 14 amino acids. Trimming stripped 4 bases from V and 1 base from J, with 10 bases between. The CDR3 DNA reads as TGCGCCAGCAGCCCACGGGCGGGCACAGATACGCAGTATTTT. It yields the protein CASSPRAGTDTQYF.

This clone was picked up one time. The chain links TRBV7-2 to TRBJ1-2; no reliable D call. The germline CDR1 and CDR2 sequences are SGHTA and FQGNSA. The CDR3 has 11 amino acids. V was trimmed by 3 bases and J by 5 bases, leaving 4 bases between them. The CDR3 loop is CASSFWYGYTF. Here the CDR3 DNA reads TGTGCCAGCAGCTTTTGGTATGGCTACACCTTC. Together with reference TRBV7-2 and TRBJ1-2, the CDR3 gives the full variable domain: GAGVSQSPSNKVTEKGKDVELRCDPISGHTALYWYRQSLGQGLEFLIYFQGNSAPDKSGLPSDRFSAERTGGSVSTLTIQRTQQEDSAVYLCASSFWYGYTFGSGTRLTVV.

This chain links TRBV18 with TRBJ2-1; D might be TRBD2 (5 bases). The CDR3 loop spans 14 amino acids. V lost 4 bases to trimming and J lost 7 bases, with 14 bases between them. CDR1 and CDR2 from the germline V gene are KGHSH and LQKENI. The chain's CDR3 is CASSLLRGENEQFF. In nucleotides, the CDR3 is TGTGCCAGCTCACTGTTACGTGGGGAGAATGAGCAGTTCTTC.

V usage is TRBV5-1 and J usage is TRBJ2-7; possibly TRBD2 for D (6 bases). The CDR3 runs 14 residues. Germline CDR1 is SGHRS and CDR2 is YFSETQ. Trimming removed 2 bases from V and 7 bases from J, with 16 bases in between. CDR3 residues: CASSFLSTGGEQYF. CDR3 coding DNA: TGCGCCAGCAGCTTCCTCAGCACCGGGGGAGAGCAGTACTTC.

The chain is built from TRBV14 and TRBJ2-3, with 14 bases lining up with TRBD2. After removal of 4 bases from V and 5 bases from J, the junction contained 5 bases not matched to a gene. From germline, CDR1 is SGHDN and CDR2 FVKESK. The CDR3 spans 16 residues. Here the CDR3 reads CASSPLTSGRVDTQYF. The DNA of the CDR3 is TGTGCCAGCAGCCCCCTGACTAGCGGGAGGGTAGATACGCAGTATTTT.

This clone has just one count. The chain recombines TRBV18 with TRBJ1-2; D call uncertain. V was clipped by 2 bases and J by 8 bases, with 21 bases between them. This CDR3 spans 16 amino acids. Germline assignment: CDR1 KGHSH and CDR2 LQKENI. The CDR3 loop is CASSPSGSPHGRGYTF. The CDR3 coding sequence is TGTGCCAGCTCACCATCCGGGTCGCCCCATGGTAGAGGCTACACCTTC.

The genes are TRBV5-1 and TRBJ2-1; 9 bases agree with TRBD2. V lost 3 bases, J lost 6 bases, and 7 bases stayed unmatched. In germline, CDR1 is SGHRS, CDR2 YFSETQ. The CDR3 consists of 15 residues. The CDR3 coding sequence is TGCGCCAGCAGCTGGCTAGCGGGAACGGGCAATGAGCAGTTCTTC. Protein sequence: CASSWLAGTGNEQFF.

This clone was found once. Other DNA sequences in this specimen translate into the identical CDR3. The chain joins TRBV18 to TRBJ2-5; D is uncertain. The V end was cut by 0 bases, the J end by 5 bases, with 7 bases between. Germline CDR1 is KGHSH and CDR2 is LQKENI. The CDR3 length is 13 residues. The CDR3 loop is CASSPPGMETQYF. CDR3 bases: TGTGCCAGCTCACCACCTGGGATGGAGACCCAGTACTTC. Variable domain in full (rest from reference TRBV18 and TRBJ2-5): NAGVMQNPRHLVRRRGQEARLRCSPMKGHSHVYWYRQLPEEGLKFMVYLQKENIIDESGMPKERFSAEFPKEGPSILRIQQVVRGDSAAYFCASSPPGMETQYFGPGTRLLVL.

The J gene is TRBJ2-3, the V gene TRBV6-1; D ambiguous. Between the trimmed V and J ends, which lost 5 bases and 0 bases, there was a span of 6 bases. The germline CDR1 and CDR2 sequences are MNHNS and SASEGT. The CDR3 has 13 residues. The DNA of the CDR3 is TGTGCCAGCAGTACACCTAGCACAGATACGCAGTATTTT. Protein product: CASSTPSTDTQYF.

The chain recombines TRBV18 with TRBJ1-2, with 7 bases aligning to TRBD1. CDR1 is KGHSH, CDR2 LQKENI, per germline. The CDR3 length is 17 residues. The V gene end was trimmed by 0 bases and the J gene end by 4 bases; junction bases not matched to a gene: 11. The CDR3 here is CASSPPGTDATRYGYTF. CDR3 DNA sequence: TGTGCCAGCTCACCACCGGGGACAGACGCTACCCGCTATGGCTACACCTTC.

This clone was found a few times. J is TRBJ1-2 and V is TRBV4-1, with D perhaps matching TRBD1 (5 bases). Trimming removed 1 base from V and 3 bases from J, with 15 bases in between. CDR1 and CDR2 (germline): MGHRA, YSYEKL. The CDR3 runs to 16 residues. The CDR3 DNA follows: TGCGCCAGCAGCCAAGGGAAGGGGCTAATTCACTATGGCTACACCTTC. Residues: CASSQGKGLIHYGYTF.

The rearrangement uses TRBV28 and TRBJ2-1, with D perhaps TRBD1 (6 bases). This CDR3 contains 15 residues. Trimming left V 5 bases short and J 3 bases short, with 14 bases between. Germline CDR1 reads MDHEN; CDR2 reads SYDVKM. Written as DNA, the CDR3 is TGTGCCAGCAGTCAGGGGCAGGGGTACTACAATGAGCAGTTCTTC. Translation: CASSQGQGYYNEQFF.

The V call is TRBV6-4, the J call TRBJ1-1, with a weak D call TRBD1 (6 bases). V dropped 6 bases and J dropped 4 bases, with 15 bases sitting between them. The CDR3 has 14 residues. Germline CDR1 MRHNA, CDR2 SNTAGT. The CDR3 nucleotides are TGTGCCAGCAGCCTCGAGGCAGGGGTCACTGAAGCTTTCTTT. Residues: CASSLEAGVTEAFF.

This clone was counted a single time. The rearrangement joins TRBV20-1 to TRBJ1-2; D is unclear. The CDR3 covers 11 residues. Trimming removed 6 bases from V and 5 bases from J, with 10 bases in between. Germline V gives CDR1 DFQATT, CDR2 SNEGSKA (reference sequence). The CDR3 DNA is TGCAGTGCGCTGTCAGTATATGGCTACACCTTC. Protein sequence: CSALSVYGYTF.

This chain uses TRBV7-9 with TRBJ2-7, with D maybe TRBD1 (5 bases). The CDR3 totals 17 residues. V gave up 1 base and J gave up 0 bases, with 16 bases separating them. Germline V gene sequence: CDR1 SEHNR, CDR2 FQNEAQ (reference sequence). CDR3 residues: CASSLVGVQVSSYEQYF. CDR3 nucleotide sequence: TGTGCCAGCAGCTTAGTAGGGGTCCAGGTTAGCTCCTACGAGCAGTACTTC.

Notes on this clone: Other DNA sequences in this sample translate to the same CDR3. The chain joins TRBV6-6 to TRBJ1-1; D is perhaps TRBD1 (5 bases). The germline V and J ends were trimmed by 0 bases and 5 bases, with 7 bases remaining between them. This CDR3 region has 13 residues. Germline loops: CDR1 MNHNY, CDR2 SVGAGI (reference sequence). Here the CDR3 DNA reads TGTGCCAGCAGTTACTCAAGGGGTACTGAAGCTTTCTTT. Translation: CASSYSRGTEAFF.

The chain carries TRBV11-2 and TRBJ1-1; the match to TRBD1 covers 7 bases. Per germline, CDR1 SGHAT and CDR2 FQNNGV. V shed 0 bases and J 5 bases; nucleotides not matched to a gene: 9. The CDR3 has 16 residues. The CDR3 bases are TGTGCCAGCAGCTTAGATCAGGGGGGGATGAGAACTGAAGCTTTCTTT. It yields the protein CASSLDQGGMRTEAFF.

The chain couples TRBV6-5 to TRBJ2-7; 9 bases align to TRBD1. V lost 5 bases, J lost 7 bases, and 12 bases stayed unmatched. The CDR3 spans 15 residues. Germline V CDR1 and CDR2: MNHEY, SVGAGI. CDR3 sequence (DNA): TGTGCCAGCAGTCGGGGACAGGGTGTAAGTGGTGAGCAGTACTTC. This encodes CASSRGQGVSGEQYF.

The chain couples TRBV28 to TRBJ1-4; 11 nucleotides agree with TRBD1. Germline CDR1 MDHEN, CDR2 SYDVKM. Trimming removed 5 bases from V and 10 bases from J; junction bases left unmatched: 6. This CDR3 comprises 14 residues. CDR3 bases: TGTGCCAGCAGTCAGGACAGGGGGCGCGTAAAACTGTTTTTT. Translating it yields CASSQDRGRVKLFF.

This chain joins TRBV9 and TRBJ2-7, with 8 bases that match TRBD1. The CDR3 extends over 15 amino acids. Germline V CDR1 and CDR2: SGDLS, YYNGEE. Unmatched junction bases numbered 10, after V lost 3 bases and J lost 5 bases. CDR3 bases: TGTGCCAGCAGCGCGAGTGCGGACAGGGTCGACGAGCAGTACTTC. It translates to CASSASADRVDEQYF.